Presented here are 2 T cell receptor beta chains from one specimen sequenced in a study of T cell repertoires in aging, cancer and after chemotherapy. Multiplex touch-down PCR with TRB-A/B primers amplified rearranged V-D-J TRB sequences. TCRdb processed the multiplex PCR reads anew with MiXCR; each CDR3 protein has one entry. This sample has about 13,000 distinct CDR3 sequences, with 35% found just once. Peripheral blood genomic DNA, not sorted cells or RNA, was the template. Sample: blood. The receptors derive from a human donor in good health. The donor label of this sample is uncertain.

The rearrangement links TRBV19 to TRBJ1-2; 7 nucleotides line up with TRBD1. V trimming: 9 bases; J trimming: 2 bases; junction bases outside the gene matches: 12. The CDR3 runs to 15 residues. Germline loops: CDR1 LNHDA, CDR2 SQIVND (reference sequence). Here the CDR3 reads CASKVPGQRNYGYTF. The CDR3, as DNA: TGTGCCAGCAAAGTTCCGGGACAGAGAAACTATGGCTACACCTTC.

This sequence joins TRBV30 and TRBJ2-4, with a weak D call TRBD2 (5 bases). The V gene's germline CDR1 is GTSNPN and CDR2 SVGIG (reference sequence). Trimming cost V 2 bases and J 1 base, with 12 bases left between them. CDR3 size: 15 residues. In DNA, the CDR3 is TGTGCCTGGAGTCGGGCGACTATTGCCAAAAACATTCAGTACTTC. As protein: CAWSRATIAKNIQYF.